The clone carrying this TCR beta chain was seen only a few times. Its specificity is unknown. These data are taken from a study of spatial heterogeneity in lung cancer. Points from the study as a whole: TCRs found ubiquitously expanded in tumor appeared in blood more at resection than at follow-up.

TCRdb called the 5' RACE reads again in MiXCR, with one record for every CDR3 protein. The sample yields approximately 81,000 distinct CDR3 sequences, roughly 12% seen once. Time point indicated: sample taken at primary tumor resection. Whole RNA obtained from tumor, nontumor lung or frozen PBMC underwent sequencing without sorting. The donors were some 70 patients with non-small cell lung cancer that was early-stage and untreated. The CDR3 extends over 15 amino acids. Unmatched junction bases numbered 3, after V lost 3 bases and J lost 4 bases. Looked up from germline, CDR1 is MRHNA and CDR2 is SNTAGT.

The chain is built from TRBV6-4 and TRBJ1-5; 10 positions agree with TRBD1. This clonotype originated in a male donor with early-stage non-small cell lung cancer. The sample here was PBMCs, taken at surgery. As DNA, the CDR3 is TGTGCCAGCAGTGAGGGGACAGGGGAAAATCAGCCCCAGCATTTT. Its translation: CASSEGTGENQPQHF.